What follows are 9 T cell receptor beta chains derived from one specimen sequenced in a study of beta chain features in type 1 diabetes. Study-level points and caveats: Moderate yet significant TCRB CDR3 shortening was seen in Type 1 diabetes patients in all four CD4+ subsets.

Antigens for these TCRs are unknown. cDNA synthesis used the whole RNA isolate, giving expressed TCRB sequences. Clones were sequenced by immunoSEQ multiplex PCR, and TCRdb holds only the in-frame ones, with some missing. This table has roughly 150,000 clones, 7% to 9.5% appearing once. Sequenced sample: central memory CD4+ T cells from blood. The receptors stem from a woman in her 30s with type 1 diabetes.

This clone was detected a few times. The chain carries TRBV6-5 and TRBJ2-7; D gene uncertain. V lost 8 bases and J 1 base, leaving 15 bases between the germline ends. Germline V gene sequence: CDR1 MNHEY, CDR2 SVGAGI. The CDR3 is 14 amino acids. The CDR3 is CASSRRPESYEQYF. CDR3 coding DNA: TGTGCCAGCTCAAGGCGGCCAGAATCCTACGAGCAGTACTTC.

This sequence joins TRBV7-9 and TRBJ1-1; D gene ambiguous. The CDR3 contains 13 residues. Germline V gene sequence: CDR1 SEHNR, CDR2 FQNEAQ (reference sequence). Trimming stripped 2 bases from V and 3 bases from J, with 7 bases between. The CDR3 loop reads CASSLITDTEAFF. For the CDR3, the DNA is TGTGCCAGCAGCTTAATAACGGACACTGAAGCTTTCTTT.

In its sample, this clone was seen a few times. The CDR3 bases are TGTGCCAGCAGTTTTGGGGCAGGGGTAAGCAATGAGCAGTTCTTC. It encodes CASSFGAGVSNEQFF. The chain uses TRBV6-5 and TRBJ2-1; tentative D call: TRBD1 (6 bases). The CDR3 runs to 15 residues. Germline CDR1 MNHEY, CDR2 SVGAGI. The V gene lost 4 bases and the J gene lost 6 bases, with 16 bases spanning the gap.

The chain couples TRBV10-3 to TRBJ2-1, with 9 bases matching TRBD2. The trim removed 3 bases at V and 9 bases at J, leaving 12 bases unmatched. Looked up from germline, CDR1 is ENHRY and CDR2 is SYGVKD. This CDR3 region has 16 residues. The CDR3 protein is CAISEGTSLRVGEQFF. DNA of the CDR3: TGTGCCATCAGTGAAGGGACTAGCCTCAGGGTCGGTGAGCAGTTCTTC.

The rearrangement uses TRBV29-1 and TRBJ1-2; the match to TRBD1 covers 9 bases. This CDR3 has 14 residues. Germline loops: CDR1 SQVTM, CDR2 ANQGSEA. The trim removed 1 base at V and 5 bases at J, leaving 5 bases unmatched. This CDR3 is CSVEGKGTGYGYTF. In nucleotides, the CDR3 is TGCAGCGTTGAAGGGAAGGGGACAGGGTATGGCTACACCTTC.

The genes are TRBV28 and TRBJ2-3; TRBD2 matches 12 bases. From germline, CDR1 is MDHEN and CDR2 SYDVKM. The CDR3 runs 15 residues. V was pared by 7 bases and J by 2 bases, with 4 bases of the junction left unmatched. CDR3 protein: CASITSGRYTDTQYF. The CDR3 DNA follows: TGTGCCAGCATCACTAGCGGGAGGTACACAGATACGCAGTATTTT.

V is TRBV27 and J is TRBJ2-3; 10 nucleotides match TRBD1. The CDR3 totals 17 residues. CDR1 and CDR2 (germline): MNHEY, SMNVEV (reference sequence). V was clipped by 5 bases and J by 1 base; unmatched bases: 9. CDR3 sequence: CASSPGTGARGTDTQYF. The CDR3 region has the DNA TGTGCCAGCAGTCCCGGGACAGGGGCCCGGGGCACAGATACGCAGTATTTT.

This clone appeared a few times. The chain links TRBV4-2 to TRBJ1-2, with TRBD1 identical over 7 bases. V trimming: 4 bases; J trimming: 0 bases; junction bases outside the gene matches: 11. Germline V CDR1 and CDR2: LGHNA, YNFKEQ. The CDR3 runs 17 residues. CDR3 sequence reads: CASSRDSLKAPNYGYTF. DNA for the CDR3: TGTGCCAGCAGCCGGGACAGCCTTAAAGCCCCTAACTATGGCTACACCTTC.

V gene TRBV7-8 combines with J gene TRBJ1-1; 9 nucleotides align to TRBD1. Germline V lookup: CDR1 SGHVS, CDR2 FQNEAQ. V gave up 5 bases and J gave up 5 bases; unmatched junction bases: 9. There are 15 residues in the CDR3. The CDR3 protein is CASSIRGQGGTEAFF. The CDR3 DNA is TGTGCCAGCAGCATCCGGGGACAGGGTGGGACTGAAGCTTTCTTT.